This T cell receptor beta chain stems from a study of tumor and adjacent non-tumor tissue in lung cancer. Study background: On average, productive TCRbeta reads reached a few million per sample.

No cell sorting was done before RNA was extracted from the tissue. More than 3 cm separated this lung sample from the edge of the tumor. This clonotype has a count of ten or more. The antigen is not known. Findings and caveats of the study: Top 100 clones took a larger repertoire share in normal lung. Tumor tissue had significantly higher TCR diversity than normal lung.

TCRbeta libraries were built with three rounds of nested PCR, modified from ARM-PCR. TCRdb passed the multiplex PCR reads through MiXCR, listing each CDR3 protein once. This table holds tens of thousands of distinct CDR3 sequences, roughly two thirds found once. V lost 3 bases and J 5 bases, leaving 17 bases between the germline ends. The CDR3 has 16 residues. Germline V gene lookup returns CDR1 MNHNS and CDR2 SASEGT. The source of this sequence is a woman in her 40s with non-small cell lung cancer. The chain uses TRBV6-1 and TRBJ2-1, with D perhaps matching TRBD2 (6 bases). The sequenced material came from distant non-tumor lung tissue. CDR3: CASSDRGVKVNNEQFF. The CDR3 coding sequence is TGTGCCAGCAGTGACCGCGGGGTGAAGGTGAACAATGAGCAGTTCTTC.